Presented here are 25 T cell receptor beta chains from one specimen sequenced in a study of blood T cell repertoires in COVID-19. The method was immunoSEQ multiplex PCR; TCRdb's version includes in-frame clones alone and lacks a portion of them. The table lists approximately 400,000 clones, approximately 91% of them singletons, with more than 0.85% in the top ten. Specimen: PBMCs or T cells enriched from blood (not recorded which). These TCRs come from a woman aged 40-49 years who had been exposed to COVID-19.

V gene TRBV9 combines with J gene TRBJ2-7; the match to TRBD1 covers 8 bases. CDR3 length equals 14 residues. The junction had 7 bases not matched to a gene; V was cut back by 3 bases and J by 5 bases. Germline loops: CDR1 SGDLS, CDR2 YYNGEE. CDR3 in amino acids: CASSAGGESNEQYF. For the CDR3, the DNA is TGTGCCAGCAGCGCAGGGGGCGAGTCGAACGAGCAGTACTTC.

V gene TRBV12-5 combines with J gene TRBJ2-7; maybe TRBD2 (6 bases). Trimming pared 2 bases from V and 3 bases from J, leaving 14 bases between. The germline CDR1 and CDR2 sequences are LGHNT and FRNRAP. The CDR3 sequence is 15 residues long. The CDR3 coding sequence is TGTGCTAGTGGTTTGCCAACCGGGACTGGCTACGAGCAGTACTTC. Its translation is CASGLPTGTGYEQYF.

The chain links TRBV19 to TRBJ2-7, with 9 bases lining up with TRBD1. Germline trimming cut 8 bases from V and 6 bases from J; bases unmatched to any gene: 5. Germline CDR1 and CDR2: LNHDA and SQIVND (reference sequence). The CDR3 length is 12 residues. DNA for the CDR3: TGTGCCAGTTCTGCGGACAGGGGCGAGCAGTACTTC. Its translation is CASSADRGEQYF.

J is TRBJ2-7 and V is TRBV3-1 (or the pseudogene TRBV3-2), with 7 bases fitting TRBD1. Germline V gives CDR1 LGHDT, CDR2 YNNKEL (reference sequence). The CDR3 spans 11 residues. J gave up 4 bases and V 6 bases, and 0 bases lay outside the gene matches. DNA of the CDR3: TGTGCCAGCAGACAGGGGTACGAGCAGTACTTC. Encoded protein: CASRQGYEQYF.

The chain is built from TRBV5-1 and TRBJ1-3; D remains unclear. Germline V gene sequence: CDR1 SGHRS, CDR2 YFSETQ. This CDR3 has 16 amino acids. V gave up 0 bases and J gave up 0 bases, with 10 bases separating them. CDR3 residues: CASSLVGPSSGNTIYF. The DNA for the CDR3 is TGCGCCAGCAGCTTGGTTGGGCCCAGCTCTGGAAACACCATATATTTT.

The gene calls are TRBV5-4 and TRBJ1-2, with D possibly matching TRBD1 (6 bases). V was clipped by 0 bases and J by 8 bases, with 14 bases between them. This CDR3 comprises 14 residues. Germline V gene sequence: CDR1 SGHNT, CDR2 YYREEE (reference sequence). The CDR3 sequence is CASSLAAGAGGYTF. CDR3 in DNA: TGTGCCAGCAGCTTGGCGGCGGGGGCTGGAGGCTACACCTTC.

The chain employs TRBV7-9 and TRBJ2-1, with unresolved D. The germline CDR1 and CDR2 sequences are SEHNR and FQNEAQ (reference sequence). CDR3 size: 15 residues. Between the trimmed V and J ends, which lost 1 base and 3 bases, there was a span of 10 bases. The CDR3 coding sequence is TGTGCCAGCAGCTTAGACTCCTTAATCTACAATGAGCAGTTCTTC. Residues: CASSLDSLIYNEQFF.

The chain links TRBV6-5 to TRBJ1-2, with D uncertain. This CDR3 region has 12 residues. Germline assignment: CDR1 MNHEY and CDR2 SVGAGI. V lost 7 bases and J lost 8, with 14 bases in between. In DNA, the CDR3 is TGTGCCAGCATGGGTGGGCGCAGGGGCTACACCTTC. Its protein is CASMGGRRGYTF.

This clone showed up just once. The chain combines TRBV6-5 with TRBJ2-7; 10 bases agree with TRBD2. With V trimmed by 4 bases and J by 6 bases, 6 bases remained unmatched. CDR3 length: 14 residues. Germline V gene data show CDR1 as MNHEY and CDR2 as SVGAGI. In DNA form, the CDR3 reads TGTGCCAGCAGTTCGACTAGCGGGCGCTCCGAGCAGTACTTC. Translating it yields CASSSTSGRSEQYF.

The chain uses TRBV7-3 and TRBJ1-1; tentatively, D is TRBD1 (6 bases). Germline assignment: CDR1 SGHTA and CDR2 FQGTGA. Trimming took off 5 bases at V and 4 bases at J, with 17 bases between the two ends. There are 15 residues in the CDR3. CDR3 region: CASSSKPGGSTEAFF. The CDR3, as DNA: TGTGCCAGCAGCAGTAAACCGGGGGGCTCCACTGAAGCTTTCTTT.

Here the CDR3 reads CASSKQGVTEAFF. The CDR3 region has the DNA TGCGCCAGCAGCAAGCAGGGGGTCACTGAAGCTTTCTTT. The V call is TRBV5-1, the J call TRBJ1-1, with TRBD1 identical over 7 bases. In germline, CDR1 is SGHRS, CDR2 YFSETQ. This CDR3 spans 13 amino acids. Germline trimming cut 4 bases from V and 4 bases from J; bases unmatched to any gene: 4. Together with reference TRBV5-1 and TRBJ1-1, the CDR3 gives the full variable domain: KAGVTQTPRYLIKTRGQQVTLSCSPISGHRSVSWYQQTPGQGLQFLFEYFSETQRNKGNFPGRFSGRQFSNSRSEMNVSTLELGDSALYLCASSKQGVTEAFFGQGTRLTVV.

The V call is TRBV11-2, the J call TRBJ1-2; 8 nucleotides match TRBD1. V was clipped by 4 bases and J by 4 bases; unmatched bases: 5. The CDR3 has 14 residues. CDR1 and CDR2 (germline): SGHAT, FQNNGV. The CDR3 spells CASSSPGGLYGYTF. The CDR3 DNA follows: TGTGCCAGCAGCTCCCCAGGGGGCCTCTATGGCTACACCTTC.

V gene TRBV3-1 (or the pseudogene TRBV3-2) combines with J gene TRBJ1-5; 8 bases line up with TRBD1. The CDR3 consists of 14 residues. Per germline, CDR1 LGHDT and CDR2 YNNKEL (reference sequence). With 4 bases clipped from V and 4 bases from J, the junction kept 3 bases outside the gene matches. CDR3: CASSPGQGNQPQHF. CDR3 nucleotide sequence: TGTGCCAGCAGCCCCGGACAGGGAAATCAGCCCCAGCATTTT.

The chain links TRBV6-4 to TRBJ2-2; 7 bases line up with TRBD2. V dropped 0 bases and J dropped 4; count of bases not matched to a gene: 2. Germline assignment: CDR1 MRHNA and CDR2 SNTAGT. The CDR3 has 15 residues. The DNA for the CDR3 is TGTGCCAGCAGTGACTCCAGCGGGGCCACCGGGGAGCTGTTTTTT. This translates into CASSDSSGATGELFF.

This clone was seen once. The rearrangement joins TRBV30 to TRBJ2-5; the match to TRBD1 covers 10 bases. Germline-derived CDR1 and CDR2 are GTSNPN and SVGIG (reference sequence). The CDR3 runs to 17 residues. The V and J ends lost 2 bases and 6 bases, in that order; junction bases with no gene match: 15. The CDR3 here is CAWSYPQGTGDRKTQYF. CDR3 DNA: TGTGCCTGGAGTTACCCGCAGGGGACAGGGGATCGCAAGACCCAGTACTTC.

J is TRBJ1-6 and V is TRBV5-1; TRBD1 aligns across 7 bases. Germline V gene data show CDR1 as SGHRS and CDR2 as YFSETQ. The CDR3 is 17 residues long. The trim removed 5 bases at V and 2 bases at J, leaving 10 bases unmatched. CDR3 coding DNA: TGCGCCAGCAGAGGGGGCGGACAAGTCACCTATAATTCACCCCTCCACTTT. Amino acids: CASRGGGQVTYNSPLHF.

The chain has TRBV24-1 and TRBJ2-1, with 11 bases identical to TRBD2. CDR1 and CDR2 from the germline V gene are KGHDR and SFDVKD. Trimming took 7 bases from V and 10 from J; bases not matched to a gene: 5. The CDR3 spans 13 residues. The CDR3 protein is CATRASGGREQFF. CDR3 nucleotide sequence: TGTGCCACCAGGGCTAGCGGGGGGAGAGAGCAGTTCTTC.

In its sample, this clone was seen once. The chain carries TRBV3-1 (or the pseudogene TRBV3-2) and TRBJ1-2, with 9 nucleotides matching TRBD1. This CDR3 is built from 18 residues. V trimming: 4 bases; J trimming: 0 bases; junction bases outside the gene matches: 12. The germline CDR1 and CDR2 sequences are LGHDT and YNNKEL (reference sequence). CDR3 sequence: CASSRNRPGQGTNYGYTF. In DNA, the CDR3 is TGTGCCAGCAGCCGAAATCGTCCCGGACAGGGGACTAACTATGGCTACACCTTC.

The V call is TRBV7-9, the J call TRBJ1-1, with a possible D match to TRBD1 (5 bases). Germline V gives CDR1 SEHNR, CDR2 FQNEAQ (reference sequence). The germline V and J ends were trimmed by 5 bases and 2 bases, with 15 bases remaining between them. The CDR3 has 15 amino acids. The CDR3 loop is CASSPPGRANTEAFF. CDR3 nucleotides: TGTGCCAGCAGCCCCCCGGGCAGGGCCAACACTGAAGCTTTCTTT.

The chain uses TRBV5-1 and TRBJ2-7, with D perhaps matching TRBD2 (5 bases). V lost 0 bases to trimming and J lost 5 bases, with 12 bases between them. Germline V gives CDR1 SGHRS, CDR2 YFSETQ. The CDR3 is 14 amino acids. The CDR3 DNA reads TGCGCCAGCAGCTTGGTCACCTCGGGAAACGAGCAGTACTTC. Its protein is CASSLVTSGNEQYF.

The V and J genes are TRBV6-5 and TRBJ1-2; 7 nucleotides line up with TRBD1. CDR1 and CDR2 from the germline V gene are MNHEY and SVGAGI. The CDR3 covers 14 residues. The V segment lost 5 bases and the J segment 8 bases; nucleotides outside the gene matches: 11. CDR3 in DNA: TGTGCCAGCAGTCAGACAGGGAGATTTCAAGGCTACACCTTC. Translation gives CASSQTGRFQGYTF.

The CDR3 DNA is TGTGCCAGCAGCTTACGCTCCGGAGGGTACCGCACAGATACGCAGTATTTT. Its protein is CASSLRSGGYRTDTQYF. The rearrangement links TRBV7-6 to TRBJ2-3; tentative D call: TRBD2 (6 bases). This CDR3 is built from 17 residues. Trimming pared 2 bases from V and 1 base from J, leaving 16 bases between. Germline CDR1 and CDR2: SGHVS and FNYEAQ.

The gene calls are TRBV7-9 and TRBJ1-6, with TRBD1 identical over 7 bases. This CDR3 has 15 amino acids. CDR1 is SEHNR, CDR2 FQNEAQ, per germline (reference sequence). With V trimmed by 3 bases and J by 5 bases, 4 bases remained unmatched. The CDR3 is CASSLPQGNNSPLHF. The CDR3 DNA is TGTGCCAGCAGCTTGCCACAGGGGAATAATTCACCCCTCCACTTT.

The genes are TRBV11-3 and TRBJ2-7; 9 bases are a match to TRBD1. CDR3 length: 14 residues. The ends lost 5 bases at V and 3 bases at J; junction bases unmatched: 5. CDR1 SGHNT and CDR2 YENEEA come from the germline V gene. CDR3 sequence reads: CASSPGQGSYEQYF. In DNA, the CDR3 is TGTGCCAGCAGCCCCGGACAGGGGAGCTACGAGCAGTACTTC.

The J gene is TRBJ1-1, the V gene TRBV7-8; TRBD1 might be the D (6 bases). Looked up from germline, CDR1 is SGHVS and CDR2 is FQNEAQ. The V end was cut by 0 bases, the J end by 6 bases, with 14 bases between. This CDR3 comprises 15 residues. The CDR3: CASSLAKTAGAEAFF. The CDR3 region has the DNA TGTGCCAGCAGCTTAGCGAAGACAGCAGGGGCTGAAGCTTTCTTT.